The sequence of this T cell receptor beta chain was determined in a study of T cells in Graves' hyperthyroidism and ophthalmopathy. Findings and caveats of the study: Blood shared most expanded thyroid clonotypes above 0.001. Through a model of 13 V-J features, ophthalmopathy was separated from stable hyperthyroidism.

The investigators amplified TCR beta CDR3 regions from RNA transcripts. The HTBI primer set served for first-round RT-PCR of the TCR CDR3. TCRdb reprocessed the multiplex PCR reads via MiXCR and lists one record per CDR3 protein. The sample includes 650,000 to 800,000 distinct CDR3 sequences, about 45% of them seen just once. Patients showing uncontrolled infection, other autoimmune disease, pregnancy or lactation were ineligible. Diagnostic decisions used clinical symptoms, serum thyroxine and TRAb, thyroid ultrasound and orbital computed tomography. This clonotype was counted only a few times. What it binds is unknown. The trim removed 7 bases at V and 5 bases at J, leaving 14 bases unmatched. CDR3 length equals 15 residues. Germline loops: CDR1 MGHDK, CDR2 SYGVNS.

Sequenced: peripheral blood or thyroid tissue (not recorded which). The clonotype was recovered from an adult man with Graves' disease, either hyperthyroidism or ophthalmopathy (not recorded which). This chain joins TRBV25-1 and TRBJ2-7, with 7 positions matching TRBD1. The CDR3 loop is CASTTRQGYGDEQYF. DNA of the CDR3: TGTGCCAGCACGACACGACAGGGATATGGGGACGAGCAGTACTTC.